The clone carrying this T cell receptor beta chain has only a few counts. This sample was included in a study of T cells in Graves' hyperthyroidism and ophthalmopathy. Trimming at V came to 2 bases and at J to 4 bases, leaving 7 bases not matched to a gene. The germline CDR1 and CDR2 sequences are SGHRS and YFSETQ. The CDR3 length is 15 residues. Authors of the study amplified TCR beta CDR3 regions from RNA transcripts. First-round RT-PCR targeting the TCR CDR3 was performed with the HTBI primer set. TCRdb independently ran MiXCR on the multiplex PCR reads; one entry per CDR3 protein. The sample has fewer than 500,000 distinct CDR3 sequences, roughly 13% seen once.

The sequenced sample was blood. The chain is built from TRBV5-1 and TRBJ1-1; TRBD1 matches at 8 bases. The sequence was obtained from a man aged 25-45 years with Graves' hyperthyroidism that later progressed to Graves' ophthalmopathy. CDR3 residues: CASSLQGEGGTEAFF. Here the CDR3 DNA reads TGCGCCAGCAGCTTACAGGGGGAAGGGGGCACTGAAGCTTTCTTT.